A single sample is the source of the 23 T cell receptor beta chains below, sequenced in a study of blood T cell repertoires in COVID-19. This table comes from immunoSEQ multiplex PCR, and its TCRdb copy is limited to in-frame clones, with some not included. The sample consists of 80,000 or so clones, roughly 73% of them appearing once. Sequences were obtained from peripheral blood. The receptors come from a human donor in a cohort sampled during active COVID-19.

The genes are TRBV24-1 and TRBJ2-3; 11 bases are shared with TRBD2. The trim removed 4 bases at V and 4 bases at J, leaving 6 bases unmatched. Germline CDR1 reads KGHDR; CDR2 reads SFDVKD. The CDR3 is 16 amino acids. CDR3 amino acids: CATSDSSGGRADTQYF. The CDR3 region has the DNA TGTGCCACCAGTGACTCTAGCGGGGGGCGGGCAGATACGCAGTATTTT.

This clone turned up a few times. This sample also contains other DNA sequences that code for the same CDR3. The gene calls are TRBV2 and TRBJ2-5; maybe TRBD1 (6 bases). Germline CDR1 and CDR2: SNHLY and FYNNEI. Trimming took off 3 bases at V and 5 bases at J, with 7 bases between the two ends. The CDR3 consists of 12 residues. CDR3 coding DNA: TGTGCCAGCAGTGAGAGGGGGGAGACCCAGTACTTC. Its protein is CASSERGETQYF.

This chain connects TRBV7-7 to TRBJ2-7; maybe TRBD1 (6 bases). Trimming left V 0 bases short and J 2 bases short, with 11 bases between. Germline V lookup: CDR1 SSHAT, CDR2 FNYEAQ (reference sequence). The CDR3 runs 15 residues. CDR3 residues: CASSLALGGAYEQYF. The CDR3 bases are TGTGCCAGCAGCTTAGCCTTAGGGGGTGCCTACGAGCAGTACTTC.

This chain links TRBV11-3 with TRBJ2-2, with D possibly TRBD2 on 5 matching bases. Germline assignment: CDR1 SGHNT and CDR2 YENEEA. The CDR3 totals 17 residues. The ends were cut back, 1 base at V and 1 base at J, with 13 bases in the middle. The CDR3 is CASSLGAGTVNTGELFF. For the CDR3, the DNA is TGTGCCAGCAGCTTAGGGGCGGGCACAGTGAACACCGGGGAGCTGTTTTTT.

V gene TRBV5-1 combines with J gene TRBJ1-6, with D perhaps TRBD1 (6 bases). Germline CDR1 is SGHRS and CDR2 is YFSETQ. The CDR3 spans 16 residues. Trimming cost V 4 bases and J 5 bases, with 16 bases left between them. CDR3 sequence (DNA): TGCGCCAGCAGCACGTCGCAGGGGAACAATAATTCACCCCTCCACTTT. Protein product: CASSTSQGNNNSPLHF.

The rearrangement joins TRBV7-3 to TRBJ1-1; no clear D. Trimming shortened V by 10 bases and J by 2 bases, and 23 bases separated the two germline ends. The CDR3 length is 16 residues. CDR1 SGHTA and CDR2 FQGTGA come from the germline V gene. The CDR3 spells CATKPWAGGLNTEAFF. DNA of the CDR3: TGTGCCACCAAACCTTGGGCCGGTGGGTTAAACACTGAAGCTTTCTTT.

This clone was recorded a few times. This chain connects TRBV5-1 to TRBJ1-6; 9 bases line up with TRBD1. The CDR3 runs to 15 residues. The germline V gene encodes CDR1 SGHRS and CDR2 YFSETQ. After removal of 1 base from V and 8 bases from J, the junction contained 4 bases not matched to a gene. The CDR3 region is CASSLLGTGHSPLHF. Here the CDR3 DNA reads TGCGCCAGCAGCTTGTTGGGGACAGGGCATTCACCCCTCCACTTT. The whole variable domain, remainder taken from reference TRBV5-1 and TRBJ1-6, is KAGVTQTPRYLIKTRGQQVTLSCSPISGHRSVSWYQQTPGQGLQFLFEYFSETQRNKGNFPGRFSGRQFSNSRSEMNVSTLELGDSALYLCASSLLGTGHSPLHFGNGTRLTVT.

This clone came up a few times. The chain has TRBV7-9 and TRBJ1-6; unclear D gene. The CDR3 consists of 13 residues. CDR1 SEHNR and CDR2 FQNEAQ come from the germline V gene (reference sequence). Between the trimmed V and J ends, which lost 1 base and 10 bases, there was a span of 8 bases. The CDR3 nucleotides are TGTGCCAGCAGCTTAGATGGGCCATCACCCCTCCACTTT. Its translation: CASSLDGPSPLHF.

The chain has TRBV15 and TRBJ1-4; 9 bases are shared with TRBD1. Looked up from germline, CDR1 is LNHNV and CDR2 is YYDKDF (reference sequence). CDR3 length: 17 amino acids. With V trimmed by 0 bases and J by 1 base, 3 bases remained unmatched. The CDR3 sequence: CATSRDLDRGTNEKLFF. The DNA of the CDR3 is TGTGCCACCAGCAGAGATCTGGACAGGGGAACTAATGAAAAACTGTTTTTT.

This clone has only one observation. The gene calls are TRBV29-1 and TRBJ2-5, with 13 bases lining up with TRBD2. CDR3 length: 16 residues. Germline V gives CDR1 SQVTM, CDR2 ANQGSEA. V lost 6 bases, J lost 4 bases, and 11 bases stayed unmatched. CDR3 protein: CSVMKGTSGVSETQYF. CDR3 DNA: TGCAGCGTCATGAAGGGGACTAGCGGGGTATCAGAGACCCAGTACTTC.

The chain combines TRBV6-4 with TRBJ2-7; TRBD1 aligns across 8 bases. This CDR3 contains 14 residues. V shed 5 bases, J shed 4 bases, and the junction held 7 bases outside the gene matches. In germline, CDR1 is MRHNA, CDR2 SNTAGT. DNA of the CDR3: TGTGCCAGCAGTATGGGACAGGCCCGGTACGAGCAGTACTTC. This translates into CASSMGQARYEQYF.

This clone turned up a few times. This chain links TRBV6-5 with TRBJ1-2; TRBD1 is a possible D gene (5 bases). The length of the CDR3 is 14 residues. Trimming removed 7 bases at V and 4 bases at J, with 16 bases between. Germline lookup yields CDR1 MNHEY and CDR2 SVGAGI. The chain's CDR3 is CASTVTSGGYGYTF. DNA of the CDR3: TGTGCCAGCACGGTTACTTCGGGGGGCTATGGCTACACCTTC.

The gene calls are TRBV9 and TRBJ1-5; a weak D match, TRBD1 (6 bases). The germline V gene has CDR1 SGDLS and CDR2 YYNGEE. This CDR3 is built from 14 residues. The ends were cut back, 4 bases at V and 7 bases at J, with 15 bases in the middle. This CDR3 is CASSSTGMGQPQHF. The CDR3 nucleotides are TGTGCCAGCAGCTCAACAGGGATGGGACAGCCCCAGCATTTT.

The chain joins TRBV4-1 to TRBJ2-7, with TRBD1 matching over 12 bases. The CDR3 runs to 16 residues. Germline CDR1 is MGHRA and CDR2 is YSYEKL. V lost 0 bases, J lost 7 bases, and 7 bases stayed unmatched. CDR3 DNA: TGCGCCAGCAGCCAAGACCCGGGACAGGGGGCTCGGGAGCAGTACTTC. Its protein product is CASSQDPGQGAREQYF.

The gene calls are TRBV4-3 and TRBJ1-6; D call uncertain. The V and J ends lost 0 bases and 10 bases respectively, with 7 bases between them. Germline V gene lookup returns CDR1 LGHNA and CDR2 YSLEER. CDR3 length equals 13 residues. For the CDR3, the DNA is TGCGCCAGCAGCCAAGATCGGGGATCACCCCTCCACTTT. Its protein product is CASSQDRGSPLHF.

The chain couples TRBV28 to TRBJ1-6; D is perhaps TRBD1 (6 bases). V was trimmed by 6 bases and J by 6 bases, leaving 12 bases between them. From germline, CDR1 is MDHEN and CDR2 SYDVKM. The CDR3 contains 14 residues. The CDR3 bases are TGTGCCAGCAGGAGGGGGTCCCCTAATTCACCCCTCCACTTT. Protein product: CASRRGSPNSPLHF. Complete variable domain (other parts from reference TRBV28 and TRBJ1-6): DVKVTQSSRYLVKRTGEKVFLECVQDMDHENMFWYRQDPGLGLRLIYFSYDVKMKEKGDIPEGYSVSREKKERFSLILESASTNQTSMYLCASRRGSPNSPLHFGNGTRLTVT.

The rearrangement links TRBV30 to TRBJ1-3, with 11 bases fitting TRBD1. V lost 0 bases, J lost 2 bases, and 3 bases stayed unmatched. The germline CDR1 and CDR2 sequences are GTSNPN and SVGIG (reference sequence). This CDR3 comprises 16 residues. CDR3 coding DNA: TGTGCCTGGAGTGTGAGGACAGGGGGCCCTGGAAACACCATATATTTT. It yields the protein CAWSVRTGGPGNTIYF.

This clone showed up just a few times. The chain is built from TRBV30 and TRBJ1-5; no clear D gene. The V end was cut by 3 bases, the J end by 6 bases, with 12 bases between. There are 13 residues in the CDR3. In germline, CDR1 is GTSNPN, CDR2 SVGIG (reference sequence). CDR3 loop: CAWSKYRGQPQHF. The CDR3 coding sequence is TGTGCCTGGAGCAAATACCGGGGTCAGCCCCAGCATTTT.

The genes are TRBV4-3 and TRBJ1-5; D is unclear. In germline, CDR1 is LGHNA, CDR2 YSLEER. The CDR3 is 14 residues long. With 4 bases removed from V and 7 bases from J, the gap between germline ends came to 14 bases. In DNA, the CDR3 is TGCGCCAGCAGCCCCAGAGCGGGGTACCAGCCCCAGCATTTT. Its translation is CASSPRAGYQPQHF.

A few counts support this clone. CDR3 amino acids: CAWSPSPGQGNFYGYTF. The CDR3 region has the DNA TGTGCCTGGAGTCCGTCTCCGGGACAGGGGAATTTCTATGGCTACACCTTC. The V gene is TRBV30, the J gene TRBJ1-2; TRBD1 matches at 10 bases. V gave up 2 bases and J gave up 4 bases; unmatched junction bases: 13. Germline V lookup: CDR1 GTSNPN, CDR2 SVGIG (reference sequence). The CDR3 loop spans 17 amino acids.

The chain combines TRBV30 with TRBJ1-5; D possibly corresponds to TRBD1 (6 bases). Trimming stripped 0 bases from V and 4 bases from J, with 10 bases between. The CDR3 runs to 14 residues. Germline assignment: CDR1 GTSNPN and CDR2 SVGIG (reference sequence). The CDR3 loop reads CAWSVLGGNQPQHF. The CDR3 DNA follows: TGTGCCTGGAGTGTGCTAGGGGGAAATCAGCCCCAGCATTTT.

The rearrangement links TRBV6-5 to TRBJ1-2; 8 bases agree with TRBD1. V was clipped by 2 bases and J by 5 bases; unmatched bases: 4. Germline values: CDR1 MNHEY, CDR2 SVGAGI. The CDR3 consists of 14 residues. DNA for the CDR3: TGTGCCAGCAGTTACGGCAGGGGGCAGTATGGCTACACCTTC. Translating it yields CASSYGRGQYGYTF.

The V and J genes are TRBV19 and TRBJ2-6; maybe TRBD2 (5 bases). The length of the CDR3 is 15 residues. V was trimmed by 4 bases and J by 0 bases, leaving 7 bases between them. The germline V gene encodes CDR1 LNHDA and CDR2 SQIVND (reference sequence). The CDR3 DNA sequence: TGTGCCAGTAGTACCGGGAACTCTGGGGCCAACGTCCTGACTTTC. This sequence encodes CASSTGNSGANVLTF.